This T cell receptor beta chain was identified during a study of identical twins. In its sample, this clonotype was seen many times. Unique molecular identifiers were present on the cDNA, and a universal primer site came from template switching. Each CDR3 protein gets one entry after TCRdb re-called the 5' RACE reads with MiXCR. In the table there are hundreds of thousands of distinct CDR3 sequences, 6.1% of which are singletons. The germline V gene encodes CDR1 MGHRA and CDR2 YSYEKL. Deletions cut 2 bases from V and 2 bases from J, with 7 bases between. This CDR3 comprises 14 residues. The gene calls are TRBV4-1 and TRBJ2-1; perhaps D is TRBD1 or TRBD2 (5 bases each). Sequenced: naive T cells sorted from blood. This clonotype was obtained from a man younger than 35 in good health. As DNA, the CDR3 is TGCGCCAGCAGCCAACTGGGACCCTACAATGAGCAGTTCTTC. Translating it yields CASSQLGPYNEQFF.